This section outlines one TCR beta chain sequence together with its context. Its target is unknown. V lost 0 bases to trimming and J lost 5 bases; unmatched junction nucleotides: 9. The CDR3 loop spans 17 amino acids. Germline V CDR1 and CDR2: SEHNR, FQNEAQ (reference sequence). These data originate in a study of Tregs in tolerant kidney transplant recipients. The protocol was immunoSEQ multiplex PCR, while the TCRdb copy is restricted to in-frame clones and leaves out a portion. The sample includes about 77,000 clones, about 98% of them seen just once. Overall study findings and caveats: For some patients, primers changed over time, blocking nucleotide-level comparison. Few patients were studied, so findings need validation in larger groups. Tregs expanded with activated donor B cells seemed most donor-specific.

The source is a human donor who received a combined kidney and bone marrow transplant. The chain combines TRBV7-9 with TRBJ2-1; 8 bases map to TRBD1. The sample consisted of CD4+ T cells from blood, taken before the transplant. This chain's CDR3 is CASSLATGTGTHNEQFF. The CDR3 DNA sequence: TGTGCCAGCAGCTTAGCCACCGGGACAGGTACTCACAATGAGCAGTTCTTC.